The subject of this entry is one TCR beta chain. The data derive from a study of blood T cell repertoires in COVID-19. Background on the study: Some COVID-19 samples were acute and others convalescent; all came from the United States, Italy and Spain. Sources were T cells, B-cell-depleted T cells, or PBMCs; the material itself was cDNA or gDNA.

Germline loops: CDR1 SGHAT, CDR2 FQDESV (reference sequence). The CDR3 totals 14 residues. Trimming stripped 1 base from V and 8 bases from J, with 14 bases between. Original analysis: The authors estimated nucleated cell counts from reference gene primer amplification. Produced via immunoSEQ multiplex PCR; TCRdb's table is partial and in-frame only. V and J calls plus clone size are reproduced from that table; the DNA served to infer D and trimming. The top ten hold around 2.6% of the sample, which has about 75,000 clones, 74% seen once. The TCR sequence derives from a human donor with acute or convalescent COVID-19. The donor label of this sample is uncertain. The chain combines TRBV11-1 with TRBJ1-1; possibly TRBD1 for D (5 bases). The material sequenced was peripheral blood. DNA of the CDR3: TGTGCCAGCAGCTTAGGGGTGGGGCCGCGGGAAGCTTTCTTT. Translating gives CASSLGVGPREAFF.